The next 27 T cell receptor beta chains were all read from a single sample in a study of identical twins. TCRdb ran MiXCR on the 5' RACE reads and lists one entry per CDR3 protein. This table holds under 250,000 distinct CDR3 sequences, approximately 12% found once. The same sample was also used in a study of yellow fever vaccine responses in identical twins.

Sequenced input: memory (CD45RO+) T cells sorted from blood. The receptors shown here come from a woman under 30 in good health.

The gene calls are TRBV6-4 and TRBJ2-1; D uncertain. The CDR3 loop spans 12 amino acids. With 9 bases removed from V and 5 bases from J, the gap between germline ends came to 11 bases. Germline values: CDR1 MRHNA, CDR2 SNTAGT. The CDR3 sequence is CASADTNNEQFF. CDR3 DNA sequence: TGTGCCAGTGCAGACACGAACAATGAGCAGTTCTTC.

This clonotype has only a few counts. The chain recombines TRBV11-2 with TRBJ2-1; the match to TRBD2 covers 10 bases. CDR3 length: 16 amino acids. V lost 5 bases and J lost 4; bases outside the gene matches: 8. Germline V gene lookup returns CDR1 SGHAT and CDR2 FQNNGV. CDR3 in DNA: TGTGCCAGCAGCCGCCTAGGGACTAGCGTTTACAATGAGCAGTTCTTC. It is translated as CASSRLGTSVYNEQFF.

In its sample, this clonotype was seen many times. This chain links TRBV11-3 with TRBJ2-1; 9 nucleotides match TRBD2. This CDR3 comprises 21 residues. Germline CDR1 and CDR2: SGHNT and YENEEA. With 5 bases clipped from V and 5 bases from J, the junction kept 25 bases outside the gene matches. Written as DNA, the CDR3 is TGTGCCAGCAGCCAAACCCTCGGGATTAGCGGGAGCCTCAGGTTCAACAATGAGCAGTTCTTC. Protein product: CASSQTLGISGSLRFNNEQFF.

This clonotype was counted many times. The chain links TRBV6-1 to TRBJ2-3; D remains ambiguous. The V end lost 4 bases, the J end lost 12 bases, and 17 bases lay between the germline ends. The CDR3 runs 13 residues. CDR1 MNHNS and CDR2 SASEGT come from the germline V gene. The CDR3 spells CASSGFDLLGQYF. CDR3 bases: TGTGCCAGCAGTGGATTTGACCTCCTTGGCCAGTATTTT.

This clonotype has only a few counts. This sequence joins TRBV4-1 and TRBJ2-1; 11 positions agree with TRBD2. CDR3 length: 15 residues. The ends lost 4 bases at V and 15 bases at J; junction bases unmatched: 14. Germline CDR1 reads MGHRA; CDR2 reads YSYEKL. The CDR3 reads CASSPLPVAGGLGFF. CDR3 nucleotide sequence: TGCGCCAGCAGCCCCCTCCCGGTAGCGGGAGGGTTAGGGTTCTTC.

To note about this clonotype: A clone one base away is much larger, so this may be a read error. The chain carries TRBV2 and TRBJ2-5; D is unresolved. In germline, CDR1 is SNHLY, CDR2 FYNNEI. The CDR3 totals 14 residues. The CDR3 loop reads CASSEARSGETQHF. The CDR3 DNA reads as TGTGCCAGCAGTGAAGCGCGGTCGGGTGAGACCCAGCACTTC.

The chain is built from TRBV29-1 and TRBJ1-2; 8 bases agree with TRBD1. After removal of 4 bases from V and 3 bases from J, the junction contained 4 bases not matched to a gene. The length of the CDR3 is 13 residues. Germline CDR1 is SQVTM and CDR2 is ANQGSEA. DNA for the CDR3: TGCAGCGTTGTCGCGGACAGGGACTATGGCTACACCTTC. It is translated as CSVVADRDYGYTF.

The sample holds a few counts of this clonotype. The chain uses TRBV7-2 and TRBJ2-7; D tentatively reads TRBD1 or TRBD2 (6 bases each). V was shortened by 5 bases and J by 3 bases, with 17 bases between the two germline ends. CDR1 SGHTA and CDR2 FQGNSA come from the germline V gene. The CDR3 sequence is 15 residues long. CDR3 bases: TGTGCCAGCAGCCCGTCGAGGGGGGCCAACTACGAGCAGTACTTC. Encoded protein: CASSPSRGANYEQYF. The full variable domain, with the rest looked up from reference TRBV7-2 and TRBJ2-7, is GAGVSQSPSNKVTEKGKDVELRCDPISGHTALYWYRQSLGQGLEFLIYFQGNSAPDKSGLPSDRFSAERTGGSVSTLTIQRTQQEDSAVYLCASSPSRGANYEQYFGPGTRLTVT.

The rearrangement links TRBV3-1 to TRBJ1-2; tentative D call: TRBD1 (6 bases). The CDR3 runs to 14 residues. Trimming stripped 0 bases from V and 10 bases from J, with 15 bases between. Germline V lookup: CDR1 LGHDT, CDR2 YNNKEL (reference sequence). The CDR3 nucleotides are TGTGCCAGCAGCCAAGACGAGGGACACAGGGACTACACCTTC. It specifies CASSQDEGHRDYTF.

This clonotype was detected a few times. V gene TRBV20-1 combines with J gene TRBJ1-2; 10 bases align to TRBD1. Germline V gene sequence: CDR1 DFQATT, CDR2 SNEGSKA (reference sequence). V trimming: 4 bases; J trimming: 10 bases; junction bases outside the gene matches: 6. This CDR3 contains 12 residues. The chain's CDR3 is CSANPGTGAYTF. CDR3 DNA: TGCAGTGCTAACCCCGGGACAGGGGCCTACACCTTC.

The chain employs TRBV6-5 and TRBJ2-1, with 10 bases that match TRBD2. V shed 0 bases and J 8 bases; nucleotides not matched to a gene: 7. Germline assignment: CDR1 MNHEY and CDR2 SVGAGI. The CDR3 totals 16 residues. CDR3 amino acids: CASSYSRAGGPHEQFF. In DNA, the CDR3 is TGTGCCAGCAGTTACTCTCGAGCGGGAGGGCCCCATGAGCAGTTCTTC.

CDR3 DNA: TGTGCCACCAGCAGAGATCAGAAGGGGGTATCTTTCTTT. This gives the protein CATSRDQKGVSFF. The chain combines TRBV15 with TRBJ1-1; D is perhaps TRBD1 (6 bases). This CDR3 region has 13 residues. CDR1 is LNHNV and CDR2 is YYDKDF in the germline V gene (reference sequence). V lost 0 bases and J 12 bases, leaving 14 bases between the germline ends.

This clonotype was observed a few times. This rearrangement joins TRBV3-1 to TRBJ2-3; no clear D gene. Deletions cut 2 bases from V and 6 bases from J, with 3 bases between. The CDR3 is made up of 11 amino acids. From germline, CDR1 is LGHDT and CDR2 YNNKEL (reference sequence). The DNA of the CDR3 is TGTGCCAGCAGCCAAATTGATACGCAGTATTTT. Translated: CASSQIDTQYF.

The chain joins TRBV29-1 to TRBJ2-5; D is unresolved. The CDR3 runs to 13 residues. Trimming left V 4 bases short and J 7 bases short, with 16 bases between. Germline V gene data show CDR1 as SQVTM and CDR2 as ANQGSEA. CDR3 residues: CSVGAIGKGTQYF. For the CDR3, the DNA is TGCAGCGTTGGGGCAATTGGGAAAGGGACCCAGTACTTC. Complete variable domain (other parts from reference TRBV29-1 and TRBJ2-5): SAVISQKPSRDICQRGTSLTIQCQVDSQVTMMFWYRQQPGQSLTLIATANQGSEATYESGFVIDKFPISRPNLTFSTLTVSNMSPEDSSIYLCSVGAIGKGTQYFGPGTRLLVL.

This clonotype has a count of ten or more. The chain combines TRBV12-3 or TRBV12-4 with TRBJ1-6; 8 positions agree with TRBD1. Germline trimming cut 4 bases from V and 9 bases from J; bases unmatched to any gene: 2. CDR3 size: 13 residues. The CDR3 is CASSSDRGSPLHF. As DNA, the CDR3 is TGTGCCAGCAGTTCCGACAGGGGTTCACCCCTCCACTTT.

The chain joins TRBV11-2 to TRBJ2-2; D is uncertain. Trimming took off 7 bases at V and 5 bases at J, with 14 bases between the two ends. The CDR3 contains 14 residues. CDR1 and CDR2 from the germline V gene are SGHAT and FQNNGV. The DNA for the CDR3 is TGTGCCAGCACCCCTCGGCGCGAAACCGGGGAGCTGTTTTTT. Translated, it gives CASTPRRETGELFF.

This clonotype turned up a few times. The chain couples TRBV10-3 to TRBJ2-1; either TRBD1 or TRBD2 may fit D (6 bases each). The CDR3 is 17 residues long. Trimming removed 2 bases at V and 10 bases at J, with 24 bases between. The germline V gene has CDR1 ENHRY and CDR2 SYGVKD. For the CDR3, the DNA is TGTGCCATCAGTGAGGCTAAGACGGGGGCCGCGGCCAACGAGCAGTTCTTC. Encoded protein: CAISEAKTGAAANEQFF.

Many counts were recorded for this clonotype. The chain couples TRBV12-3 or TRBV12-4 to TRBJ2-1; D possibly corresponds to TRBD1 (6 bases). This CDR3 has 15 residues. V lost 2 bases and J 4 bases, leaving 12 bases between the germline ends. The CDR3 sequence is CASSLMRQVYNEQFF. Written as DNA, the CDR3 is TGTGCCAGCAGTTTAATGCGACAGGTTTACAATGAGCAGTTCTTC.

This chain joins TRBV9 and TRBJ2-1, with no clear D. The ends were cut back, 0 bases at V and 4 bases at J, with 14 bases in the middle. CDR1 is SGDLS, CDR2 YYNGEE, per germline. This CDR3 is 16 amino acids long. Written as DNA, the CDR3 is TGTGCCAGCAGCGTAGCCGGAGACCCCCTATACAATGAGCAGTTCTTC. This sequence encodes CASSVAGDPLYNEQFF.

The CDR3 sequence: CASSASGQQPQHF. The CDR3 region has the DNA TGTGCCAGCAGCGCAAGCGGGCAGCAGCCCCAGCATTTT. The gene calls are TRBV7-2 and TRBJ1-5; D is uncertain. The V end lost 5 bases, the J end lost 7 bases, and 12 bases lay between the germline ends. The V gene's germline CDR1 is SGHTA and CDR2 FQGNSA. This CDR3 has 13 residues.

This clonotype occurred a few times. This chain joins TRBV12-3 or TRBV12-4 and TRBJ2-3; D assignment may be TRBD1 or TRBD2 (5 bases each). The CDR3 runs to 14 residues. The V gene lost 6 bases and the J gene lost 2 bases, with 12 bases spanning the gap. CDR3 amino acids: CASSTGTTTDTQYF. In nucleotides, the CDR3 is TGTGCCAGCAGCACCGGGACCACCACAGATACGCAGTATTTT.

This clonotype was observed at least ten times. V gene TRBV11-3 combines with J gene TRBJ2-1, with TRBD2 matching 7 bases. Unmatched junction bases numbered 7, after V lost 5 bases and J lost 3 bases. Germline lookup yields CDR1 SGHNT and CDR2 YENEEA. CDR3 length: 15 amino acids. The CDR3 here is CASSPPGRDYNEQFF. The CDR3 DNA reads TGTGCCAGCAGCCCTCCTGGGAGGGACTACAATGAGCAGTTCTTC.

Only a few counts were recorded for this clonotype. The CDR3 DNA sequence: TGTGCCAGCAGCCAAGAATTGGGGGGTCCCTACGAGCAGTACTTC. The encoded protein is CASSQELGGPYEQYF. V is TRBV14 and J is TRBJ2-7; maybe TRBD2 (6 bases). The CDR3 has 15 amino acids. CDR1 and CDR2 from the germline V gene are SGHDN and FVKESK. Trimming removed 0 bases from V and 2 bases from J, with 11 bases in between. The full variable domain, completed using reference TRBV14 and TRBJ2-7, is EAGVTQFPSHSVIEKGQTVTLRCDPISGHDNLYWYRRVMGKEIKFLLHFVKESKQDESGMPNNRFLAERTGGTYSTLKVQPAELEDSGVYFCASSQELGGPYEQYFGPGTRLTVT.

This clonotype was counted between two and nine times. For the CDR3, the DNA is TGTGCCAGCTCACCACCAAAGGGATACGAGCAGTACTTC. It is translated as CASSPPKGYEQYF. V gene TRBV18 combines with J gene TRBJ2-7; D not resolved. V gave up 0 bases and J gave up 4 bases, with 7 bases separating them. The length of the CDR3 is 13 residues. The germline V gene encodes CDR1 KGHSH and CDR2 LQKENI.

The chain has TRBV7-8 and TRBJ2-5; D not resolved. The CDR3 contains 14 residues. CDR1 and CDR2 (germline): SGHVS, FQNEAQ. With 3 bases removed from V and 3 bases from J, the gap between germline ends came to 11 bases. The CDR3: CASSFGGTKETQYF. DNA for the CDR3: TGTGCCAGCAGCTTCGGCGGAACAAAAGAGACCCAGTACTTC. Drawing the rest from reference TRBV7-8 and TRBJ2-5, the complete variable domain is GAGVSQSPRYKVAKRGQDVALRCDPISGHVSLFWYQQALGQGPEFLTYFQNEAQLDKSGLPSDRFFAERPEGSVSTLKIQRTQQEDSAVYLCASSFGGTKETQYFGPGTRLLVL.

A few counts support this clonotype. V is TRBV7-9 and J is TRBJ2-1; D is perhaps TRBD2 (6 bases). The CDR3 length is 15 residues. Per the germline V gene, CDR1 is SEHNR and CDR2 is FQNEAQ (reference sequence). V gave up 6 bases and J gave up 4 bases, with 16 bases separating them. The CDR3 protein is CASRAWDGRYNEQFF. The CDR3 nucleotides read TGTGCCAGCAGGGCGTGGGACGGGAGATACAATGAGCAGTTCTTC.

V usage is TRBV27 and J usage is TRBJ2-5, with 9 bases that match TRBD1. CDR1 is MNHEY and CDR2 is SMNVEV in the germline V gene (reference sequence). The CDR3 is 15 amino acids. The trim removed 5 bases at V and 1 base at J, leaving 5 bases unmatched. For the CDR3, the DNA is TGTGCCAGCAGTAAACAGGGGGCCCGCCAAGAGACCCAGTACTTC. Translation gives CASSKQGARQETQYF.